This TCR beta chain was obtained from a study of identical twins. Regarding the study as a whole: There were fewer insertions in abundant cord blood beta clonotypes, but memory repertoires showed no such pattern. Conclusions came from cross-sectional statistical analysis, not from following the same donors.

Everyone who gave samples was a healthy Caucasian. This clonotype turned up a few times. Its specificity is unknown. Each CDR3 protein gets one entry after TCRdb re-called the 5' RACE reads with MiXCR. The sample consists of some 590,000 distinct CDR3 sequences, around a tenth of them appearing once. Per germline, CDR1 SGHAT and CDR2 FQNNGV. V was clipped by 6 bases and J by 5 bases; unmatched bases: 8. CDR3 size: 14 residues. These records were also assigned to another study, of yellow fever vaccine responses in identical twins.

The TCR sequence derives from a young woman in good health. The source material was PBMCs. The chain recombines TRBV11-2 with TRBJ2-7, with 9 nucleotides matching TRBD2. The CDR3 here is CASREAGGGNEQYF. As DNA, the CDR3 is TGTGCCAGCAGAGAGGCGGGGGGGGGAAACGAGCAGTACTTC.